The 18 T cell receptor beta chains below all came from one sample that was sequenced in a study of blood T cells in healthy people across ages. Then a second PCR, running about 7 to 11 cycles, was carried out with a sample-barcoded 5' primer and a J-beta primer mix. TCRdb reprocessed the 5' RACE reads via MiXCR and lists one record per CDR3 protein. The sample includes approximately 900,000 distinct CDR3 sequences, roughly 43% of them seen just once. The sample comprised blood. The receptor source for this set is a man younger than 45 in good health.

Points on this clonotype: This could be a read error, since a much larger clone is one nucleotide away. The DNA for the CDR3 is TGTGCCAGCAGTTATACTGGGGCCGACGTCCTGACTTTC. Encoded protein: CASSYTGADVLTF. The chain employs TRBV6-2 or TRBV6-3 and TRBJ2-6, with D maybe TRBD1 (5 bases). Germline lookup yields CDR1 MNHEY and CDR2 SVGEGT. The CDR3 runs 13 residues.

The J gene is TRBJ2-7, the V gene TRBV5-1; unclear D gene. CDR3 length equals 13 residues. Germline V CDR1 and CDR2: SGHRS, YFSETQ. V gave up 4 bases and J gave up 0 bases, with 8 bases separating them. The CDR3 here is CASSPMGSYEQYF. In nucleotides, the CDR3 is TGCGCCAGCAGCCCCATGGGCTCCTACGAGCAGTACTTC. The full variable domain, its missing parts supplied by reference TRBV5-1 and TRBJ2-7, is KAGVTQTPRYLIKTRGQQVTLSCSPISGHRSVSWYQQTPGQGLQFLFEYFSETQRNKGNFPGRFSGRQFSNSRSEMNVSTLELGDSALYLCASSPMGSYEQYFGPGTRLTVT.

This clonotype turned up a few times. This chain connects TRBV10-3 to TRBJ2-1; the D gene could be TRBD1 or TRBD2 (5 bases each). This CDR3 has 15 residues. The V gene's germline CDR1 is ENHRY and CDR2 SYGVKD. With 6 bases removed from V and 6 bases from J, the gap between germline ends came to 18 bases. In nucleotides, the CDR3 is TGTGCCATCAGGGACCCCAGTGGGACGTCCAATGAGCAGTTCTTC. Its protein product is CAIRDPSGTSNEQFF.

This sequence joins TRBV24-1 and TRBJ2-5, with D uncertain. CDR3 length: 16 residues. The V end lost 4 bases, the J end lost 3 bases, and 17 bases lay between the germline ends. Looked up from germline, CDR1 is KGHDR and CDR2 is SFDVKD. CDR3: CATSESVGRSKETQYF. Here the CDR3 DNA reads TGTGCCACCAGTGAGTCCGTCGGGCGCTCCAAAGAGACCCAGTACTTC.

The V and J genes are TRBV20-1 and TRBJ1-2; TRBD1 matches at 8 bases. The CDR3 sequence is 16 residues long. J gave up 8 bases and V 5 bases, and 19 bases lay outside the gene matches. Germline lookup yields CDR1 DFQATT and CDR2 SNEGSKA (reference sequence). The CDR3 DNA sequence: TGCAGTGCTGCACTACTGGACAGGACAGGGTCTTTCGGCTACACCTTC. Translated, it gives CSAALLDRTGSFGYTF.

This clonotype was seen only a few times. The chain links TRBV20-1 to TRBJ2-7; 9 nucleotides match TRBD1. Germline CDR1 is DFQATT and CDR2 is SNEGSKA (reference sequence). The CDR3 sequence is 12 residues long. Trimming took 6 bases from V and 0 from J; bases not matched to a gene: 0. The CDR3 region is CSAGQGSYEQYF. CDR3 nucleotide sequence: TGCAGTGCGGGACAGGGCTCCTACGAGCAGTACTTC.

This clonotype was detected ten times or more. The V and J genes are TRBV29-1 and TRBJ2-1; D gene ambiguous. Germline V gives CDR1 SQVTM, CDR2 ANQGSEA. The CDR3 loop spans 16 amino acids. Trimming pared 0 bases from V and 0 bases from J, leaving 12 bases between. The CDR3 sequence: CSVEEYVPSSYNEQFF. The CDR3 region has the DNA TGCAGCGTTGAAGAATATGTTCCGAGCTCCTACAATGAGCAGTTCTTC.

The chain links TRBV20-1 to TRBJ1-2, with 11 nucleotides matching TRBD1. The length of the CDR3 is 14 residues. The V gene's germline CDR1 is DFQATT and CDR2 SNEGSKA (reference sequence). V trimming: 3 bases; J trimming: 6 bases; junction bases outside the gene matches: 6. The CDR3 sequence: CSARDRGRSDGYTF. As DNA, the CDR3 is TGCAGTGCTAGGGACAGGGGGCGATCTGATGGCTACACCTTC.

This rearrangement joins TRBV20-1 to TRBJ2-1, with TRBD2 identical over 8 bases. Germline V gene sequence: CDR1 DFQATT, CDR2 SNEGSKA (reference sequence). With 1 base clipped from V and 3 bases from J, the junction kept 2 bases outside the gene matches. The CDR3 contains 14 residues. CDR3 protein: CSARGGGNYNEQFF. The CDR3 DNA is TGCAGTGCTAGAGGCGGGGGGAACTACAATGAGCAGTTCTTC.

This clonotype was observed a few times. CDR3 in DNA: TGTGCCAGCTCCTCAGCAGCGTTATTCAATCAGCCCCAGCATTTT. It yields the protein CASSSAALFNQPQHF. This chain uses TRBV6-2 or TRBV6-3 with TRBJ1-5; D remains unclear. From germline, CDR1 is MNHEY and CDR2 SVGEGT. V lost 8 bases, J lost 3 bases, and 17 bases lay in between. The CDR3 length is 15 residues.

The chain has TRBV20-1 and TRBJ2-5; TRBD2 might be the D (6 bases). This CDR3 contains 14 residues. Trimming cost V 5 bases and J 11 bases, with 24 bases left between them. CDR1 is DFQATT and CDR2 is SNEGSKA in the germline V gene (reference sequence). This chain's CDR3 is CSAPGGVDVDEQYF. Here the CDR3 DNA reads TGCAGTGCTCCAGGAGGGGTGGACGTGGATGAGCAGTACTTC.

This clonotype has more than one count but fewer than ten. V and J are TRBV5-5 and TRBJ2-7; D may match TRBD1 or TRBD2 (6 bases each). The CDR3 contains 14 residues. Germline V lookup: CDR1 SGHKS, CDR2 YYEKEE (reference sequence). The V end lost 3 bases, the J end lost 2 bases, and 12 bases lay between the germline ends. DNA for the CDR3: TGTGCCAGCAGCTATGGAGGGGGTCCCTACGAGCAGTACTTC. Protein sequence: CASSYGGGPYEQYF.

This clonotype was recorded a few times. The CDR3: CASSVSFGENRDYGYTF. The CDR3 DNA is TGTGCCAGCAGTGTTTCCTTTGGCGAGAACCGGGACTATGGCTACACCTTC. V gene TRBV2 combines with J gene TRBJ1-2, with D hard to call. Trimming cost V 4 bases and J 3 bases, with 21 bases left between them. The CDR3 runs 17 residues. Per the germline V gene, CDR1 is SNHLY and CDR2 is FYNNEI.

This clonotype was counted between two and nine times. V and J are TRBV10-3 and TRBJ2-3; TRBD2 matches 7 bases. J gave up 2 bases and V 6 bases, and 11 bases lay outside the gene matches. CDR1 and CDR2 from the germline V gene are ENHRY and SYGVKD. CDR3 length: 16 amino acids. The CDR3 loop reads CAISPGGLFLTDTQYF. In DNA, the CDR3 is TGTGCCATCAGCCCGGGGGGACTCTTTCTCACAGATACGCAGTATTTT.

This CDR3 is CASSMSTGSMNTEAFF. DNA of the CDR3: TGTGCCAGTAGTATGTCGACCGGGAGTATGAACACTGAAGCTTTCTTT. The V call is TRBV19, the J call TRBJ1-1, with D uncertain. Trimming pared 3 bases from V and 0 bases from J, leaving 14 bases between. Looked up from germline, CDR1 is LNHDA and CDR2 is SQIVND (reference sequence). The CDR3 spans 16 residues.

This clonotype has at least ten counts. The chain is built from TRBV7-2 and TRBJ1-5; D possibly corresponds to TRBD1 (5 bases). Per the germline V gene, CDR1 is SGHTA and CDR2 is FQGNSA. CDR3 length: 16 residues. Trimming removed 5 bases from V and 1 base from J, with 15 bases in between. The CDR3 nucleotides read TGTGCCAGCAGCCCCTCGGGGGGTCTCAGCAATCAGCCCCAGCATTTT. It yields the protein CASSPSGGLSNQPQHF.

The chain has TRBV5-1 and TRBJ2-7; 9 nucleotides match TRBD1. TRBJ2-5 explains the end of the DNA better; the J call may be wrong. Per germline, CDR1 SGHRS and CDR2 YFSETQ. CDR3 length equals 15 residues. CDR3 sequence (DNA): TGCGCCAGCAGCTTGGGGGACAGGGAATCTGCGACCCAGTACTTC. Translating gives CASSLGDRESATQYF.

This clonotype was detected only a few times. The rearrangement uses TRBV7-9 and TRBJ2-1; D is possibly TRBD1 (5 bases). The germline V and J ends were trimmed by 1 base and 0 bases, with 13 bases remaining between them. Germline lookup yields CDR1 SEHNR and CDR2 FQNEAQ (reference sequence). CDR3 length: 17 residues. The CDR3 here is CASSLEWGATSYNEQFF. The CDR3 coding sequence is TGTGCCAGCAGCTTAGAATGGGGCGCAACCTCCTACAATGAGCAGTTCTTC.